Below, 7 T cell receptor beta chains from the same sample are listed, as sequenced in a study of CD8+CD57+ T cells in acquired aplastic anemia. Profiling of TCR beta VDJ combinations and CDR3 sequences used genomic DNA as template. TCRdb independently ran MiXCR on the reads; one entry per CDR3 protein. The repertoire has around 150,000 distinct CDR3 sequences, roughly 45% of them found once; the top ten carry 1.1%. The sequenced sample was sorted CD4+, CD8+, or CD8+CD57+ T cells (not recorded which) from PBMCs. The receptors originated from a human donor in good health.

This clonotype was recorded many times. The gene calls are TRBV20-1 and TRBJ1-1; D may be TRBD1 (6 bases). V lost 6 bases and J lost 1, with 9 bases in between. Germline CDR1 and CDR2: DFQATT and SNEGSKA (reference sequence). This CDR3 contains 12 residues. CDR3 nucleotide sequence: TGCAGTGCCGACAGGTCGAACACTGAAGCTTTCTTT. Residues: CSADRSNTEAFF.

The chain employs TRBV5-4 and TRBJ2-5; D is possibly TRBD1 (5 bases). Germline values: CDR1 SGHNT, CDR2 YYREEE (reference sequence). The CDR3 contains 18 residues. Trimming removed 0 bases at V and 0 bases at J, with 18 bases between. CDR3 sequence reads: CASSLETWGPFDQETQYF. In DNA form, the CDR3 reads TGTGCCAGCAGCTTGGAAACGTGGGGCCCCTTTGACCAAGAGACCCAGTACTTC.

This clonotype was seen repeatedly, ten times or more. The J gene is TRBJ2-1, the V gene TRBV19, with 11 positions matching TRBD2. The V segment lost 5 bases and the J segment 5 bases; nucleotides outside the gene matches: 8. The germline V gene has CDR1 LNHDA and CDR2 SQIVND (reference sequence). The CDR3 is made up of 16 amino acids. The CDR3 is CASSSSGTSGNNEQFF. The CDR3 DNA follows: TGTGCCAGTAGTTCCTCCGGGACTAGCGGAAACAATGAGCAGTTCTTC.

This clonotype occurred many times. The gene calls are TRBV5-1 and TRBJ2-3; no definite D call. Germline lookup yields CDR1 SGHRS and CDR2 YFSETQ. The CDR3 length is 15 residues. V lost 0 bases, J lost 1 base, and 9 bases lay in between. CDR3: CASSLASSGTDTQYF. The DNA for the CDR3 is TGCGCCAGCAGCTTGGCCTCTTCGGGCACAGATACGCAGTATTTT.

The rearrangement uses TRBV19 and TRBJ2-1, with 13 bases fitting TRBD2. The germline V gene has CDR1 LNHDA and CDR2 SQIVND (reference sequence). This CDR3 has 16 amino acids. With V trimmed by 6 bases and J by 0 bases, 2 bases remained unmatched. The CDR3 DNA reads TGTGCCAGTAGACTAGCGGGAGGGAGCTCCTACAATGAGCAGTTCTTC. It yields the protein CASRLAGGSSYNEQFF.

This clonotype was found a few times. V usage is TRBV5-1 and J usage is TRBJ2-1; tentative D call: TRBD2 (5 bases). Germline V gives CDR1 SGHRS, CDR2 YFSETQ. V dropped 3 bases and J dropped 6 bases, with 19 bases sitting between them. The CDR3 has 16 residues. CDR3 DNA sequence: TGCGCCAGCAGCTACTCGGGATCCCAGCCGGGCAATGAGCAGTTCTTC. This gives the protein CASSYSGSQPGNEQFF.

Notes on this clonotype: This may be a read error, as it is one base from a much larger clone. This sequence joins TRBV6-1 and TRBJ1-6; D may be TRBD1 (5 bases). The length of the CDR3 is 15 residues. Germline V gives CDR1 MNHNS, CDR2 SASEGT. In DNA form, the CDR3 reads TGTGCCAGCACTGGCCCCGGGACCGGAAATTCACCCCTCCGCTTT. Protein: CASTGPGTGNSPLRF.